This record looks at one T cell receptor (beta chain) sequence and its context. Its specificity is not known. Researchers generated cDNA in eight separate reactions per sample. The UMIs contained a 6-nucleotide sample barcode. They were added by template switching during cDNA synthesis. TCRdb re-called the 5' RACE reads and shows each CDR3 protein once, DNA omitted. Its table records approximately 200,000 distinct CDR3 sequences. The entry originates in a study of monozygotic twins with inflammatory bowel disease. Overall study results and limits: People with IBD had fewer clonotypes in common with others than healthy twins did, especially with disease activity. In patient repertoires, differing immunosuppressive treatments may have added some variability.

The sequenced sample consisted of blood. The clonotype comes from a human donor with ulcerative colitis or Crohn's disease, or a healthy co-twin of an affected twin (not recorded which).

This chain's CDR3 is CASRGDRVFDTEAFF. The chain uses TRBV7-9 and TRBJ1-1; no DNA is available, so the TRBD1 call from TCRdb remains unchecked. The CDR3 is made up of 15 amino acids. Germline CDR1 reads SEHNR; CDR2 reads FQNEAQ (reference sequence).